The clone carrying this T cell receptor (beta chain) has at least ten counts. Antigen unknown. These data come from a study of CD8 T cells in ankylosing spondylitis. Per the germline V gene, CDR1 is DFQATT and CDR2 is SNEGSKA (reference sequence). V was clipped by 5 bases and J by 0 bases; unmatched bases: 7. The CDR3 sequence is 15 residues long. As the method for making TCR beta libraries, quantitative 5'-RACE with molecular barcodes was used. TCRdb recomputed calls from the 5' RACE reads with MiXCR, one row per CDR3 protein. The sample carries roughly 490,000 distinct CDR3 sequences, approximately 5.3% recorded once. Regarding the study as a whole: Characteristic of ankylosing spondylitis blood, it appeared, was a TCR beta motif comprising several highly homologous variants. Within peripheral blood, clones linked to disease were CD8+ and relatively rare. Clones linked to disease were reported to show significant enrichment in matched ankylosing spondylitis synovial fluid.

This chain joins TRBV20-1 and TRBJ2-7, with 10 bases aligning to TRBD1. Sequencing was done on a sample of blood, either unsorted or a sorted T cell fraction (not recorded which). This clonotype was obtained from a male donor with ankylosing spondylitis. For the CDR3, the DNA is TGCAGTGCTCCCCCTAGGACAGGGGGCTCCTACGAGCAGTACTTC. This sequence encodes CSAPPRTGGSYEQYF.